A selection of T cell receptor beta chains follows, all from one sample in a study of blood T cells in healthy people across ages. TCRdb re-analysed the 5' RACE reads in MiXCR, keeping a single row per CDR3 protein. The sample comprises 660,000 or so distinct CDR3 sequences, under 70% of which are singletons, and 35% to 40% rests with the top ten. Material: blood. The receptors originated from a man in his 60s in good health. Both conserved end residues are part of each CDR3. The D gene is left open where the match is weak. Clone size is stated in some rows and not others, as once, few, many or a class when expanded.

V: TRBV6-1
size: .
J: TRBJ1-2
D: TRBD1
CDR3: CASSEPGQGARGYTF
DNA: TGTGCCAGCAGTGAACCCGGACAGGGGGCGCGTGGCTACACCTTC

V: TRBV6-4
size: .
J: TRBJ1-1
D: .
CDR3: CASSEPQGRAFF
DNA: TGTGCCAGCAGTGAGCCACAGGGACGGGCTTTCTTT

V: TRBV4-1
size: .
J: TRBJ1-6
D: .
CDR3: CASSQEGRQGGSPLHF
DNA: TGCGCCAGCAGCCAAGAGGGTAGGCAGGGTGGTTCACCCCTCCACTTT

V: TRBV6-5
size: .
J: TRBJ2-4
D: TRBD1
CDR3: CASSYSGRGPREQYF
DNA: TGTGCCAGCAGTTACTCGGGCAGGGGGCCTAGGGAGCAGTACTTC

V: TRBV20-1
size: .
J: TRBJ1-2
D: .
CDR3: CSARGEGGPLDYGYTF
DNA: TGCAGTGCTAGGGGGGAGGGAGGCCCCCTTGACTATGGCTACACCTTC

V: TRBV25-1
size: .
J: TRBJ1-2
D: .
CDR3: CASSEPSGRAGSGGYTF
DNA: TGTGCCAGCAGTGAGCCATCCGGCAGGGCTGGCTCAGGGGGCTACACCTTC

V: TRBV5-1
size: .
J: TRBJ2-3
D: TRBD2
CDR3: CASLAGGTDTQYF
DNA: TGCGCCAGCCTCGCGGGGGGCACAGATACGCAGTATTTT

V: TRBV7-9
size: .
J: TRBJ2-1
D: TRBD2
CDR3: CASSPMASGGVHSYNEQFF
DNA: TGTGCCAGCAGCCCAATGGCTAGCGGGGGGGTACACTCCTACAATGAGCAGTTCTTC

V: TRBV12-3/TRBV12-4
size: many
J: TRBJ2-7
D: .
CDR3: CASSSLYEQYF
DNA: TGTGCCAGCAGTTCCCTCTACGAGCAGTACTTC

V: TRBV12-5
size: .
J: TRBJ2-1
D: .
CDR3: CASVPTSVYNEQFF
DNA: TGTGCTAGTGTTCCGACATCGGTCTACAATGAGCAGTTCTTC

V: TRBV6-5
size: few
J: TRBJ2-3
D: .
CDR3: CASRPGRFYTQYF
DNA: TGTGCCAGCAGGCCGGGACGTTTCTATACGCAGTATTTT

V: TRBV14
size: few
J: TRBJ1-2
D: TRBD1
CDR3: CASSQNRGTYGYTF
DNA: TGTGCCAGCAGCCAAAACAGGGGCACTTATGGCTACACCTTC

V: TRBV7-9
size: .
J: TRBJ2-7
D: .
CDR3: CASSLVQGGSYEQYF
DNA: TGTGCCAGCAGCTTAGTTCAAGGGGGATCCTACGAGCAGTACTTC

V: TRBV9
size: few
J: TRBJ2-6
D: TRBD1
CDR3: CASSLRPGQGANSLSGANVLTF
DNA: TGTGCCAGCAGCCTAAGACCGGGACAGGGGGCTAATTCCCTCTCTGGGGCCAACGTCCTGACTTTC

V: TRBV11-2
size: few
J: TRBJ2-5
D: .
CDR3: CASSLLVPGIGETQYF
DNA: TGTGCCAGCAGCTTATTAGTTCCGGGCATCGGAGAGACCCAGTACTTC

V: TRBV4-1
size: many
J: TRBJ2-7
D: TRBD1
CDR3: CASSPWTGVRNEQYF
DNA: TGCGCCAGCAGCCCCTGGACAGGGGTAAGGAACGAGCAGTACTTC

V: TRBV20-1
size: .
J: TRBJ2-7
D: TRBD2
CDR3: CSAKTGGGQYF
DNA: TGCAGTGCTAAGACGGGGGGGGGGCAGTACTTC

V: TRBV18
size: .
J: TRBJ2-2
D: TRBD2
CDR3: CASSPPSGGFTGELFF
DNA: TGTGCCAGCTCACCACCTAGCGGGGGATTCACCGGGGAGCTGTTTTTT

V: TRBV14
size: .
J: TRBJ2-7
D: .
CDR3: CASSQDRRVQNYEQYF
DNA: TGTGCCAGCAGCCAAGATAGAAGGGTGCAAAACTACGAGCAGTACTTC

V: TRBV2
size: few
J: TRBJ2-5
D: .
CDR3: CASSEDPVQETQYF
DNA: TGTGCCAGCAGTGAAGACCCGGTACAAGAGACCCAGTACTTC

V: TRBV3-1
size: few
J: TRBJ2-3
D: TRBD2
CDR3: CGTGTSGTDTQYF
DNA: TGTGGAACCGGGACTAGCGGAACAGATACGCAGTATTTT

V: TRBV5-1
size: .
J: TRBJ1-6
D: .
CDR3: CASSLGPATDNSPPHF
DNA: TGCGCCAGCAGCTTGGGGCCAGCAACCGACAATTCACCCCCCCACTTT

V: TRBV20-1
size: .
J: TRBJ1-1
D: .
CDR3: CSARGTSEAFF
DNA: TGCAGTGCTAGGGGGACCTCTGAAGCTTTCTTT

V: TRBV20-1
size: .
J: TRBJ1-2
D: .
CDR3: CSARPPGGANYGYTF
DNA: TGCAGTGCTAGACCTCCTGGGGGGGCCAACTATGGCTACACCTTC

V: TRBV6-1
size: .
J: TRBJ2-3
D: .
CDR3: CASKPVLGGLFTDTQYF
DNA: TGTGCCAGCAAGCCCGTATTAGGGGGGTTGTTTACAGATACGCAGTATTTT

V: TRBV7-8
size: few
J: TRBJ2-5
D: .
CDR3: CASSSRQPYQETQYF
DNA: TGTGCCAGCAGCTCCCGACAGCCGTACCAAGAGACCCAGTACTTC

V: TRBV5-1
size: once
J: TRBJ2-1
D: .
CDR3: CASSTDTNNEQFF
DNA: TGCGCCAGCAGCACGGACACGAACAATGAGCAGTTCTTC

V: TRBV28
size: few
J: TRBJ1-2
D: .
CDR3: CASSTASTGSGGYTF
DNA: TGTGCCAGCAGTACAGCTTCCACAGGGTCGGGCGGCTACACCTTC

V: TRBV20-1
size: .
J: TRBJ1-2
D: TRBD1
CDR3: CSAKGRGIGGYTF
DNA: TGCAGTGCTAAGGGCAGGGGGATCGGGGGCTACACCTTC

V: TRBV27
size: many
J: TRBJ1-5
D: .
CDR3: CASRQGWGSNQPQHF
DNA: TGTGCCAGCAGGCAGGGGTGGGGCAGCAATCAGCCCCAGCATTTT

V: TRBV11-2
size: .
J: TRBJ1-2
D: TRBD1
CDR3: CASSFGTGEYGYTF
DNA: TGTGCCAGCAGCTTCGGGACAGGGGAGTATGGCTACACCTTC

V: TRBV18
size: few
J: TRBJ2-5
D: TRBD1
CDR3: CASSLIRDRGGETQYF
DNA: TGTGCCAGCTCACTCATCCGGGACAGGGGAGGAGAGACCCAGTACTTC

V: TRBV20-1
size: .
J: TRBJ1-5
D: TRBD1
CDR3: CSALDRAHQPQHF
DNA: TGCAGTGCTCTAGACAGGGCGCATCAGCCCCAGCATTTT

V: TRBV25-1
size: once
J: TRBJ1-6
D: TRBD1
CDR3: CASSSDRGLNSPLHF
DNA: TGTGCCAGCAGCTCGGACAGGGGGCTTAATTCACCCCTCCACTTT